The source of this T cell receptor beta chain is a study of OX40 agonist ivuxolimab in advanced cancers. The overall study: Prior therapy, whether anti-PD-1, anti-PD-L1 or anti-CTLA-4, was allowed, and about 40% had some.

CDR1 SGHNT and CDR2 YYREEE come from the germline V gene (reference sequence). The CDR3 consists of 13 residues. The germline V and J ends were trimmed by 3 bases and 5 bases, with 9 bases remaining between them. Sequencing was performed with immunoSEQ multiplex PCR; in TCRdb, only in-frame clones are kept and a portion is missing. The sample consists of roughly 69,000 clones, roughly nine tenths of them appearing once. The receptor was derived from an adult with an advanced solid tumor such as melanoma, head and neck, liver or kidney cancer. This sequence joins TRBV5-4 and TRBJ2-4, with D maybe TRBD1 (6 bases). Here the sequenced sample was CD4+ or CD8+ T cells sorted from blood, taken in a trial of the OX40 agonist ivuxolimab. CDR3 DNA sequence: TGTGCCAGCAGCTCTAAGGGGGAAAACATTCAGTACTTC. The encoded protein is CASSSKGENIQYF. The full variable domain, completed using reference TRBV5-4 and TRBJ2-4, is ETGVTQSPTHLIKTRGQQVTLRCSSQSGHNTVSWYQQALGQGPQFIFQYYREEENGRGNFPPRFSGLQFPNYSSELNVNALELDDSALYLCASSSKGENIQYFGAGTRLSVL.